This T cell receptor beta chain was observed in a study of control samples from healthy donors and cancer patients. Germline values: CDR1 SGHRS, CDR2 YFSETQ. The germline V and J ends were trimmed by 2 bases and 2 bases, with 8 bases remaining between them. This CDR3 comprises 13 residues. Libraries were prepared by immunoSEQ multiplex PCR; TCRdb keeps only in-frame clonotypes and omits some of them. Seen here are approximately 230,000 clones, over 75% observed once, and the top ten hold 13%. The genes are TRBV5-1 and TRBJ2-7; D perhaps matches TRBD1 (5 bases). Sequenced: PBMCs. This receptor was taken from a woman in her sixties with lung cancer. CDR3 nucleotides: TGCGCCAGCAGCTTTGACAGAACCTACGAGCAGTACTTC. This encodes CASSFDRTYEQYF.